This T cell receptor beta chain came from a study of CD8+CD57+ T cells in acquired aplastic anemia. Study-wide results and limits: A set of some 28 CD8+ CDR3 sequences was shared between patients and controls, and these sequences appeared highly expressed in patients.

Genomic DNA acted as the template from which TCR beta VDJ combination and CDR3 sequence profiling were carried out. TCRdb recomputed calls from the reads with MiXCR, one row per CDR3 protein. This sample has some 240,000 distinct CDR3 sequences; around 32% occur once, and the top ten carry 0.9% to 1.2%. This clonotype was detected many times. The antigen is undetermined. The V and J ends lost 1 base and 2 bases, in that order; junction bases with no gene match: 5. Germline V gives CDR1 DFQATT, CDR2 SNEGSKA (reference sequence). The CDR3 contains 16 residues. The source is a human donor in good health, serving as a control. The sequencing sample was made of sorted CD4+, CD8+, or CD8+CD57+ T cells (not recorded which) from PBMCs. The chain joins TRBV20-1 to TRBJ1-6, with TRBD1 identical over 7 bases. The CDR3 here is CSARATGATYNSPLHF. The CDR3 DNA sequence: TGCAGTGCTAGAGCCACAGGGGCCACCTATAATTCACCCCTCCACTTT.